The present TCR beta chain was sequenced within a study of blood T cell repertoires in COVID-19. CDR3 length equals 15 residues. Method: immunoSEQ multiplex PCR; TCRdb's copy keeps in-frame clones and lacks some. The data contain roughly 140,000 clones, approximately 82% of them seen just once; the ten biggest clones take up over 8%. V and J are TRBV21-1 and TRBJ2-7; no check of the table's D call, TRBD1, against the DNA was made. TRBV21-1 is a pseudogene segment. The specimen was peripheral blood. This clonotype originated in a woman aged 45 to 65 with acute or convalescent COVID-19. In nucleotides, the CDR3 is TGTGCCAGCGGGAAGAACAGGGAAAGCTCCTACGAGCAGTACTTC. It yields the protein CASGKNRESSYEQYF.